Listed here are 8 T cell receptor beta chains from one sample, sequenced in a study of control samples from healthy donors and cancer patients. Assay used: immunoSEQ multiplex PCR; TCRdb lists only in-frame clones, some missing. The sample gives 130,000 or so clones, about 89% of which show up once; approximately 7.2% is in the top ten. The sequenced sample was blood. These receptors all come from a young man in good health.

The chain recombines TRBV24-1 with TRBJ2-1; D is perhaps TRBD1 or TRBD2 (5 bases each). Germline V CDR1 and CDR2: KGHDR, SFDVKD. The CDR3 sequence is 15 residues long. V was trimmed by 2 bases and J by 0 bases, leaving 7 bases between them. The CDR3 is CATSDWGSSYNEQFF. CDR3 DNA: TGTGCCACCAGTGATTGGGGGAGCTCCTACAATGAGCAGTTCTTC.

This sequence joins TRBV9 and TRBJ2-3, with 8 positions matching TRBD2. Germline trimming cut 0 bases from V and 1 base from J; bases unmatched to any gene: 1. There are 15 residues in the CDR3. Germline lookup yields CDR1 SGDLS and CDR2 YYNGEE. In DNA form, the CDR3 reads TGTGCCAGCAGCGTAGAAGCGGGGGGCACAGATACGCAGTATTTT. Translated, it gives CASSVEAGGTDTQYF.

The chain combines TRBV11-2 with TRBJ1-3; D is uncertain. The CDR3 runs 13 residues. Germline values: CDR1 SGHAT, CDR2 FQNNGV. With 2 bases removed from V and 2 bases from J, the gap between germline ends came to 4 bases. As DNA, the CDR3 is TGTGCCAGCAGCTTATTAGCTGGAAACACCATATATTTT. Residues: CASSLLAGNTIYF.

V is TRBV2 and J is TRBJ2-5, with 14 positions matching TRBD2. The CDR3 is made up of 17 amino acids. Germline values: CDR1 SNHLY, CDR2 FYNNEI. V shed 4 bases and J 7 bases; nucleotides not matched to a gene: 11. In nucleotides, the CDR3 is TGTGCCAGCAGTGGACAGACTAGCGGGGGGGCTTTCGTGACCCAGTACTTC. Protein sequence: CASSGQTSGGAFVTQYF.

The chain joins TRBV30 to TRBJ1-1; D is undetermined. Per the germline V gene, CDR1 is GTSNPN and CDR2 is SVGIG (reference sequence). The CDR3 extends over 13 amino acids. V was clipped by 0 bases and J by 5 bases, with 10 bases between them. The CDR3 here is CAWSVGSGTEAFF. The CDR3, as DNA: TGTGCCTGGAGTGTAGGTTCGGGGACTGAAGCTTTCTTT. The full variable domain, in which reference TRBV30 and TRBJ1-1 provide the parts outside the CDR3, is SQTIHQWPATLVQPVGSPLSLECTVEGTSNPNLYWYRQAAGRGLQLLFYSVGIGQISSEVPQNLSASRPQDRQFILSSKKLLLSDSGFYLCAWSVGSGTEAFFGQGTRLTVV.

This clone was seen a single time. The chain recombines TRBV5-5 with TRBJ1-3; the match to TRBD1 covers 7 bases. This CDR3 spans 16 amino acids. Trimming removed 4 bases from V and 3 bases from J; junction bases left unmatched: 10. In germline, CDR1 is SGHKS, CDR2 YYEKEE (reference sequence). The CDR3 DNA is TGTGCCAGCAGCGGACGGCCACAGGGGCATGGAAACACCATATATTTT. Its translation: CASSGRPQGHGNTIYF.

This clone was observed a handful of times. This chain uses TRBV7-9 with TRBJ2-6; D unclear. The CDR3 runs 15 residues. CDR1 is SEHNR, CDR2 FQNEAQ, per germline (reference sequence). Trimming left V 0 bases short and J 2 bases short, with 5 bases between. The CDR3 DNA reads TGTGCCAGCAGCTTAGCCCCCACTGGGGCCAACGTCCTGACTTTC. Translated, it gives CASSLAPTGANVLTF.

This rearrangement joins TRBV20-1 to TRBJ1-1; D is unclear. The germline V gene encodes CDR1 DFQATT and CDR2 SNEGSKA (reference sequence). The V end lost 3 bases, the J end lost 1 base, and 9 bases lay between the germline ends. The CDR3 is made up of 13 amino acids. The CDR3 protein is CSASKGRNTEAFF. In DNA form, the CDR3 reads TGCAGTGCTAGTAAGGGAAGGAACACTGAAGCTTTCTTT.